One and the same sample provided the 19 T cell receptor beta chains below, sequenced in a study of blood T cell repertoires in COVID-19. Generated by immunoSEQ multiplex PCR, the TCRdb table keeps only in-frame clones and is missing some. The data show 350,000 to 450,000 clones, less than 85% seen once. The material sequenced was peripheral blood. The receptor source for this set is a woman aged 18-29 years with acute or convalescent COVID-19.

V and J are TRBV19 and TRBJ1-6; TRBD1 matches at 8 bases. The CDR3 is made up of 14 amino acids. The V segment lost 6 bases and the J segment 10 bases; nucleotides outside the gene matches: 8. Per germline, CDR1 LNHDA and CDR2 SQIVND (reference sequence). The CDR3 DNA follows: TGTGCCAGTAGAAGAGACAGGGGAGGATCACCCCTCCACTTT. Protein product: CASRRDRGGSPLHF.

V usage is TRBV24-1 and J usage is TRBJ1-5; D is undetermined. The ends were cut back, 3 bases at V and 7 bases at J, with 6 bases in the middle. Germline CDR1 reads KGHDR; CDR2 reads SFDVKD. The CDR3 contains 12 residues. The chain's CDR3 is CATSDPGQPQHF. In DNA form, the CDR3 reads TGTGCCACCAGTGATCCGGGACAGCCCCAGCATTTT.

V usage is TRBV11-3 and J usage is TRBJ2-3, with TRBD1 matching 7 bases. This CDR3 contains 15 residues. Per germline, CDR1 SGHNT and CDR2 YENEEA. The ends lost 5 bases at V and 0 bases at J; junction bases unmatched: 5. The CDR3 here is CASSVGQTSTDTQYF. In DNA, the CDR3 is TGTGCCAGCAGCGTGGGACAGACTAGCACAGATACGCAGTATTTT.

This rearrangement joins TRBV7-3 to TRBJ2-2; TRBD2 matches 10 bases. Germline V gene lookup returns CDR1 SGHTA and CDR2 FQGTGA. Unmatched junction bases numbered 3, after V lost 4 bases and J lost 1 base. This CDR3 spans 16 amino acids. Here the CDR3 reads CASSSGLAVNTGELFF. The CDR3 DNA is TGTGCCAGCAGCTCCGGACTAGCGGTGAACACCGGGGAGCTGTTTTTT.

The genes are TRBV12-3 or TRBV12-4 and TRBJ1-2; possibly TRBD1 for D (5 bases). The CDR3 sequence is 13 residues long. Between the trimmed V and J ends, which lost 8 bases and 5 bases, there was a span of 15 bases. In DNA form, the CDR3 reads TGTGCCAGCGGTAGGGGTTTCCCTTATGGCTACACCTTC. This translates into CASGRGFPYGYTF.

This clone was counted once. V is TRBV7-2 and J is TRBJ2-6, with D tentatively TRBD1 (5 bases). V dropped 4 bases and J dropped 4 bases, with 14 bases sitting between them. CDR1 and CDR2 (germline): SGHTA, FQGNSA. The CDR3 loop spans 16 amino acids. CDR3 sequence: CASSSPRRVGANVLTF. In nucleotides, the CDR3 is TGTGCCAGCAGCTCTCCCCGCAGGGTAGGGGCCAACGTCCTGACTTTC.

The chain carries TRBV28 and TRBJ2-5, with D possibly being TRBD1 (5 bases). The germline CDR1 and CDR2 sequences are MDHEN and SYDVKM. The CDR3 has 13 residues. Trimming shortened V by 5 bases and J by 5 bases, and 12 bases separated the two germline ends. The CDR3 spells CASSVPGWETQYF. In DNA form, the CDR3 reads TGTGCCAGCAGTGTCCCAGGGTGGGAGACCCAGTACTTC.

CDR3 region: CASAGRDRTDTQYF. CDR3 sequence (DNA): TGCGCCAGCGCAGGGAGGGACCGAACAGATACGCAGTATTTT. V is TRBV5-1 and J is TRBJ2-3, with 7 bases that match TRBD2. The CDR3 runs 14 residues. Germline-derived CDR1 and CDR2 are SGHRS and YFSETQ. V lost 7 bases and J lost 3; bases outside the gene matches: 8.

This clone was counted a few times. J is TRBJ2-4 and V is TRBV5-5; D might be TRBD1 (6 bases). Trimming pared 0 bases from V and 6 bases from J, leaving 10 bases between. The CDR3 length is 14 residues. The germline V gene has CDR1 SGHKS and CDR2 YYEKEE (reference sequence). DNA of the CDR3: TGTGCCAGCAGCTTGGCAGGGGTGGCAAACATTCAGTACTTC. Translated, it gives CASSLAGVANIQYF.

In its sample, this clone was seen once. The gene calls are TRBV5-1 and TRBJ2-1; 12 bases align to TRBD2. CDR1 and CDR2 from the germline V gene are SGHRS and YFSETQ. The CDR3 spans 13 residues. The ends lost 5 bases at V and 7 bases at J; junction bases unmatched: 1. CDR3 protein: CASRGLAGNEQFF. The CDR3 DNA reads TGCGCCAGCAGAGGACTAGCGGGAAATGAGCAGTTCTTC.

The J gene is TRBJ1-3, the V gene TRBV7-3; unclear D gene. Germline V gene lookup returns CDR1 SGHTA and CDR2 FQGTGA. With 2 bases removed from V and 0 bases from J, the gap between germline ends came to 14 bases. The CDR3 runs 17 residues. CDR3 coding DNA: TGTGCCAGCAGCTTATGGGCACGGCAGACCTCTGGAAACACCATATATTTT. Translation: CASSLWARQTSGNTIYF.

This clone showed up just once. Other DNA sequences in the same sample also yield this CDR3. V gene TRBV27 combines with J gene TRBJ1-1; a weak D match, TRBD1 (5 bases). Trimming stripped 3 bases from V and 4 bases from J, with 9 bases between. CDR1 and CDR2 (germline): MNHEY, SMNVEV (reference sequence). The CDR3 length is 13 residues. The CDR3 DNA reads TGTGCCAGCAGTTTGACCGGGGGCACTGAAGCTTTCTTT. Translation: CASSLTGGTEAFF.

This clone was detected only once. The chain carries TRBV6-5 and TRBJ1-5; D is possibly TRBD1 (6 bases). Per germline, CDR1 MNHEY and CDR2 SVGAGI. Trimming cost V 4 bases and J 0 bases, with 10 bases left between them. CDR3 length: 15 amino acids. CDR3 in amino acids: CASSSTGLSNQPQHF. In DNA form, the CDR3 reads TGTGCCAGCAGTTCAACAGGGCTTAGCAATCAGCCCCAGCATTTT.

The J gene is TRBJ1-5, the V gene TRBV19, with D maybe TRBD1 (6 bases). V was clipped by 5 bases and J by 6 bases, with 14 bases between them. Germline CDR1 reads LNHDA; CDR2 reads SQIVND (reference sequence). The CDR3 spans 14 residues. CDR3 loop: CASSYSGASQPQHF. CDR3 DNA sequence: TGTGCCAGTAGTTACTCAGGGGCCAGTCAGCCCCAGCATTTT.

A few counts support this clone. The rearrangement uses TRBV30 and TRBJ2-7; TRBD1 agrees at 8 bases. J lost 5 bases, V lost 1 base, and 7 bases had no gene match. The germline gives CDR1 GTSNPN, CDR2 SVGIG (reference sequence). The CDR3 is 14 residues long. CDR3 nucleotide sequence: TGTGCCTGGAGTGCAGGACAGGGTAGGAACGAGCAGTACTTC. Translating gives CAWSAGQGRNEQYF.

The chain joins TRBV6-6 to TRBJ1-2, with 8 bases lining up with TRBD1. The germline V gene encodes CDR1 MNHNY and CDR2 SVGAGI (reference sequence). The CDR3 consists of 16 residues. V lost 2 bases and J lost 5; bases outside the gene matches: 10. This CDR3 reads CASSYAGQGIGYGYTF. CDR3 nucleotides: TGTGCCAGCAGTTACGCCGGACAGGGCATTGGGTATGGCTACACCTTC.

This chain connects TRBV5-1 to TRBJ1-1; D possibly corresponds to TRBD1 (6 bases). CDR3 length: 16 amino acids. Deletions cut 4 bases from V and 0 bases from J, with 16 bases between. In germline, CDR1 is SGHRS, CDR2 YFSETQ. DNA for the CDR3: TGCGCCAGCAGCCCGGGGGGGCCCGGGATGAACACTGAAGCTTTCTTT. Protein: CASSPGGPGMNTEAFF. The variable domain in full, with the rest retrieved from reference TRBV5-1 and TRBJ1-1, is KAGVTQTPRYLIKTRGQQVTLSCSPISGHRSVSWYQQTPGQGLQFLFEYFSETQRNKGNFPGRFSGRQFSNSRSEMNVSTLELGDSALYLCASSPGGPGMNTEAFFGQGTRLTVV.

V usage is TRBV4-1 and J usage is TRBJ2-7; 9 bases match TRBD1. V lost 2 bases to trimming and J lost 3 bases; unmatched junction nucleotides: 5. This CDR3 contains 15 residues. Looked up from germline, CDR1 is MGHRA and CDR2 is YSYEKL. The CDR3: CASSQFGTGFYEQYF. CDR3 DNA: TGCGCCAGCAGCCAATTCGGGACAGGGTTCTACGAGCAGTACTTC.

CDR3 in DNA: TGTGCCAGCAGCCCGGTGCGGGGGATTGGTGAAAAACTGTTTTTT. The encoded protein is CASSPVRGIGEKLFF. This rearrangement joins TRBV5-6 to TRBJ1-4; D may be TRBD1 (5 bases). V lost 4 bases, J lost 7 bases, and 17 bases lay in between. This CDR3 spans 15 amino acids. Germline V gene sequence: CDR1 SGHDT, CDR2 YYEEEE.